This entry describes one TCR beta chain. Its specificity is unknown. The data belong to a study of vaccination and CD4 T cells after COVID-19. Study-wide points: The median SARS-CoV-2-reactive clonotype number increased from around 20 to 38, without statistical significance.

Trimming removed 1 base from V and 8 bases from J, with 14 bases in between. Germline CDR1 GTSNPN, CDR2 SVGIG (reference sequence). The CDR3 extends over 13 amino acids. Sequencing of DNA taken from cultured CD4+ T cells relied on the Oncomine TCR Beta short-read assay. One entry per CDR3 protein results from TCRdb running MiXCR on the PCR reads. Among 20,000 to 25,000 distinct CDR3 sequences listed, about 59% were seen once. Noted treatment: roughly 10-day PBMC culture with coronavirus spike peptide pools or control peptides (ViraFEST assay). TCR sequencing followed the expansion of antigen-specific T cells with peptide pools in ViraFEST. Spanning March to December 2020, the positive PCR dates came before US Alpha, Beta and Delta variants. Peptide pools at about 9.7 ug/ml, together with 7.5 to 10 IU/ml IL-2, were added to cultures of 1.5 million to 2.5 million PBMCs per well.

The rearrangement joins TRBV30 to TRBJ1-2; maybe TRBD1 (5 bases). This receptor was obtained from a human donor who had recovered from COVID-19. Sequencing used CD4+ T cells from blood, cultured in vitro. CDR3 loop: CAWSAQPEGGYTF. For the CDR3, the DNA is TGTGCCTGGAGTGCCCAACCCGAGGGGGGCTACACCTTC.